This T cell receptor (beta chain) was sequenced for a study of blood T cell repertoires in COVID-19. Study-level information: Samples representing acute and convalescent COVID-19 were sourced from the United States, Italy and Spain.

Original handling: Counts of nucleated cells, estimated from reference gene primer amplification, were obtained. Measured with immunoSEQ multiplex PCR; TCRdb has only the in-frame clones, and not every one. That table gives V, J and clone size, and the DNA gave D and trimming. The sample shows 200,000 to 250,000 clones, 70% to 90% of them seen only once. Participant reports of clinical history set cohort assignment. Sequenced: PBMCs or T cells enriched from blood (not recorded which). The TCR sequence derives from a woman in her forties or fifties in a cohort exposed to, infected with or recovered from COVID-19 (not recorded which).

CDR3 sequence (DNA): TGTGCCAGCAGCTCCCCGCGAGGGACTAGCGGGGGGGAAAACATTCAGTACTTC. Protein: CASSSPRGTSGGENIQYF. The rearrangement joins TRBV7-2 to TRBJ2-4; 16 bases fit TRBD2. V shed 4 bases, J shed 5 bases, and the junction held 8 bases outside the gene matches. This CDR3 contains 18 residues. Germline CDR1 is SGHTA and CDR2 is FQGNSA.